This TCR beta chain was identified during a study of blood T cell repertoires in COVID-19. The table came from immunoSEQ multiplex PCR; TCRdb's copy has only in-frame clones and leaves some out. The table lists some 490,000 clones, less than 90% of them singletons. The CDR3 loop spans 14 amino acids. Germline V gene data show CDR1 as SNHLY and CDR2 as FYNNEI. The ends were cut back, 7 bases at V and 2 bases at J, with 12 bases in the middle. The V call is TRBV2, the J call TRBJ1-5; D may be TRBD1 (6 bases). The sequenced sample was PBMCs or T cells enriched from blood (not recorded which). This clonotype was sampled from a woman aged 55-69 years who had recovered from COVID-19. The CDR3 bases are TGTGCCAGCAACAGGGAATCGGGCAATCAGCCCCAGCATTTT. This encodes CASNRESGNQPQHF.